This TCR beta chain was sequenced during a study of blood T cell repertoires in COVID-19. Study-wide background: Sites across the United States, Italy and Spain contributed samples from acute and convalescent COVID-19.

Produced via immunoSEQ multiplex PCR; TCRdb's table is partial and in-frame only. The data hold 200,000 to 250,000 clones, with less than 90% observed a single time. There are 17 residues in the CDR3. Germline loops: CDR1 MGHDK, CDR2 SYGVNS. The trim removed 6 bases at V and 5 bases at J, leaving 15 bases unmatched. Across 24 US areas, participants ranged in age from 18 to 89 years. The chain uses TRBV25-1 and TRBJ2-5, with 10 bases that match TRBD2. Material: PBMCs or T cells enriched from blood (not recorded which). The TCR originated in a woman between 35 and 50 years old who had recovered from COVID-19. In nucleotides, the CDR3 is TGTGCCAGCAGCCCGTCCGAGCGGGAGGGCCCCCGGGAGACCCAGTACTTC. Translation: CASSPSEREGPRETQYF. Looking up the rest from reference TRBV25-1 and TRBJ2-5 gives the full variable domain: EADIYQTPRYLVIGTGKKITLECSQTMGHDKMYWYQQDPGMELHLIHYSYGVNSTEKGDLSSESTVSRIRTEHFPLTLESARPSHTSQYLCASSPSEREGPRETQYFGPGTRLLVL.